This T cell receptor beta chain came from a study of blood T cells in healthy people across ages. The wider study: Per every two T cells, about one barcoded beta molecule was captured by template switching.

Healthy Caucasian individuals from Russia aged roughly 6 to 90 served as donors. Turning to this clonotype: Its specificity is unknown.

Germline trimming cut 2 bases from V and 0 bases from J; bases unmatched to any gene: 7. This CDR3 has 17 amino acids. Germline V gives CDR1 MNHNY, CDR2 SVGAGI (reference sequence). Next came a second PCR, run for roughly 6 to 11 cycles, which used a sample-barcoded 5' primer along with a J-beta primer mix. A template-switch adaptor containing 12 random nucleotides labeled each cDNA molecule. TCRdb re-called the 5' RACE reads through MiXCR, storing one row per CDR3 protein. The sample has some 1,800,000 distinct CDR3 sequences, roughly 43% seen once. Study conclusions and caveats: For the donors, CMV status was unknown and possibly confounded expanded clonotype changes.

The receptor was isolated from a human donor in good health. Input material: blood. The J gene is TRBJ1-5, the V gene TRBV6-6; 7 bases agree with TRBD1. The CDR3 loop is CASSYTVGQISNQPQHF. Written as DNA, the CDR3 is TGTGCCAGCAGTTACACCGTGGGACAGATTAGCAATCAGCCCCAGCATTTT.